Following are 23 T cell receptor beta chains from one sample sequenced in a study of cytotoxic CD8 clonotypes in ibrutinib-treated CLL. TCRdb's copy holds only in-frame clones and misses some; the assay was immunoSEQ multiplex PCR. The repertoire holds about 140,000 clones, with 70% to 85% as singletons. The sample consisted of PBMCs, taken after 12 months of ibrutinib treatment. The receptors here all came from a human donor with chronic lymphocytic leukemia.

This clone was observed at least ten times. V is TRBV19 and J is TRBJ2-3; 8 nucleotides line up with TRBD2. The CDR3 is made up of 15 amino acids. V lost 5 bases, J lost 2 bases, and 6 bases stayed unmatched. Germline loops: CDR1 LNHDA, CDR2 SQIVND (reference sequence). In nucleotides, the CDR3 is TGTGCCAGTAGTTTCGGGACTAGGCTCACAGATACGCAGTATTTT. It is translated as CASSFGTRLTDTQYF. The variable domain in full, completed from reference TRBV19 and TRBJ2-3, reads DGGITQSPKYLFRKEGQNVTLSCEQNLNHDAMYWYRQDPGQGLRLIYYSQIVNDFQKGDIAEGYSVSREKKESFPLTVTSAQKNPTAFYLCASSFGTRLTDTQYFGPGTRLTVL.

The V and J genes are TRBV7-9 and TRBJ2-3; 8 positions match TRBD1. The CDR3 runs 15 residues. Germline V gene lookup returns CDR1 SEHNR and CDR2 FQNEAQ (reference sequence). With 8 bases clipped from V and 2 bases from J, the junction kept 9 bases outside the gene matches. The CDR3: CASSETGAITDTQYF. CDR3 DNA: TGTGCCAGCTCTGAGACAGGGGCCATCACAGATACGCAGTATTTT.

The chain uses TRBV28 and TRBJ1-3; 10 nucleotides line up with TRBD1. Germline values: CDR1 MDHEN, CDR2 SYDVKM. The CDR3 has 15 residues. V shed 3 bases and J 2 bases; nucleotides not matched to a gene: 1. The CDR3 DNA is TGTGCCAGCAGTTTCGGACAGGGGGCTGGAAACACCATATATTTT. This encodes CASSFGQGAGNTIYF.

The genes are TRBV15 and TRBJ1-4; D is unclear. Per the germline V gene, CDR1 is LNHNV and CDR2 is YYDKDF (reference sequence). V lost 3 bases, J lost 1 base, and 6 bases lay in between. CDR3 length: 14 residues. This chain's CDR3 is CATSRGGTNEKLFF. The CDR3 DNA is TGTGCCACCAGCAGGGGAGGAACTAATGAAAAACTGTTTTTT.

J is TRBJ1-5 and V is TRBV9, with D perhaps TRBD1 (6 bases). This CDR3 region has 14 residues. Germline V lookup: CDR1 SGDLS, CDR2 YYNGEE. Trimming took off 4 bases at V and 4 bases at J, with 12 bases between the two ends. Here the CDR3 reads CASSPGTSNQPQHF. The CDR3 DNA sequence: TGTGCCAGCAGCCCCGGGACATCTAATCAGCCCCAGCATTTT.

V usage is TRBV5-1 and J usage is TRBJ2-2, with 10 nucleotides matching TRBD2. Germline V CDR1 and CDR2: SGHRS, YFSETQ. The CDR3 runs to 20 residues. V dropped 4 bases and J dropped 4; count of bases not matched to a gene: 19. CDR3 nucleotides: TGCGCCAGCAGCCCGAATAGTCCTCCTAGCGGGAGCCTCTTCACCGGGGAGCTGTTTTTT. Translated: CASSPNSPPSGSLFTGELFF.

The chain carries TRBV9 and TRBJ2-3, with 16 bases matching TRBD2. The germline CDR1 and CDR2 sequences are SGDLS and YYNGEE. The CDR3 spans 19 residues. With V trimmed by 3 bases and J by 1 base, 8 bases remained unmatched. The CDR3 sequence: CASSARQGLAGGRTDTQYF. Written as DNA, the CDR3 is TGTGCCAGCAGCGCCCGACAGGGACTAGCGGGGGGGCGCACAGATACGCAGTATTTT.

V and J are TRBV19 and TRBJ1-2; D is undetermined. Germline-derived CDR1 and CDR2 are LNHDA and SQIVND (reference sequence). This CDR3 is built from 16 residues. Trimming pared 4 bases from V and 2 bases from J, leaving 17 bases between. CDR3 region: CASSNLPGRGNYGYTF. CDR3 DNA sequence: TGTGCCAGTAGTAACCTACCGGGGAGAGGGAACTATGGCTACACCTTC.

The genes are TRBV5-1 and TRBJ2-5; 7 bases are shared with TRBD2. This CDR3 is built from 16 residues. V shed 0 bases and J 2 bases; nucleotides not matched to a gene: 7. CDR1 and CDR2 from the germline V gene are SGHRS and YFSETQ. CDR3 DNA sequence: TGCGCCAGCAGCTTGGTACAGCGGGGCGATCAAGAGACCCAGTACTTC. This encodes CASSLVQRGDQETQYF.

The chain combines TRBV9 with TRBJ2-7; no definite D call. Trimming took off 0 bases at V and 0 bases at J, with 10 bases between the two ends. Looked up from germline, CDR1 is SGDLS and CDR2 is YYNGEE. CDR3 length: 15 residues. CDR3 DNA: TGTGCCAGCAGCGTAGAGGCAGGTTACTCCTACGAGCAGTACTTC. It specifies CASSVEAGYSYEQYF.

This clone was observed a single time. This chain links TRBV6-5 with TRBJ1-1; D gene ambiguous. The CDR3 is 13 residues long. From germline, CDR1 is MNHEY and CDR2 SVGAGI. V lost 5 bases and J 1 base, leaving 8 bases between the germline ends. This CDR3 reads CASSRFKNTEAFF. CDR3 in DNA: TGTGCCAGCAGTCGTTTTAAGAACACTGAAGCTTTCTTT.

This chain joins TRBV28 and TRBJ1-2; TRBD1 matches 8 bases. V lost 2 bases to trimming and J lost 8 bases; unmatched junction nucleotides: 4. Germline V lookup: CDR1 MDHEN, CDR2 SYDVKM. The CDR3 covers 13 residues. The CDR3 is CASSLGQGRGYTF. Written as DNA, the CDR3 is TGTGCCAGCAGTTTAGGACAGGGCCGGGGCTACACCTTC.

The chain couples TRBV30 to TRBJ2-5; D is undetermined. Trimming cost V 0 bases and J 1 base, with 9 bases left between them. From germline, CDR1 is GTSNPN and CDR2 SVGIG (reference sequence). This CDR3 is built from 14 residues. The CDR3 protein is CAWSVSASQETQYF. The CDR3 DNA sequence: TGTGCCTGGAGTGTTTCGGCTAGCCAAGAGACCCAGTACTTC.

This chain uses TRBV11-2 with TRBJ2-1; 7 bases match TRBD1. CDR1 and CDR2 (germline): SGHAT, FQNNGV. CDR3 length equals 12 residues. Germline trimming cut 3 bases from V and 11 bases from J; bases unmatched to any gene: 4. The CDR3 DNA follows: TGTGCCAGCAGCTTCCAGGGGGATAAGCAGTTCTTC. Its protein is CASSFQGDKQFF.

The chain employs TRBV10-3 and TRBJ2-7, with 9 positions matching TRBD1. CDR1 is ENHRY, CDR2 SYGVKD, per germline. The CDR3 spans 16 residues. Trimming cost V 5 bases and J 0 bases; bases outside gene matches: 8. The CDR3 DNA reads as TGTGCCATCAGTCAACCGGGACAGGGAAACTCCTACGAGCAGTACTTC. Its protein product is CAISQPGQGNSYEQYF.

This clone was detected only a few times. This chain links TRBV28 with TRBJ2-1; TRBD2 matches at 9 bases. The V and J ends lost 5 bases and 15 bases, in that order; junction bases with no gene match: 8. The CDR3 covers 12 residues. Looked up from germline, CDR1 is MDHEN and CDR2 is SYDVKM. The CDR3 is CASSGYGTSPFF. Here the CDR3 DNA reads TGTGCCAGCAGTGGCTACGGGACTAGCCCGTTCTTC.

Here the CDR3 DNA reads TGTGCCACCGGACAGGCGCTAGCCAAAAACATTCAGTACTTC. Protein sequence: CATGQALAKNIQYF. V and J are TRBV27 and TRBJ2-4; TRBD1 matches at 7 bases. The V gene end was trimmed by 10 bases and the J gene end by 0 bases; junction bases not matched to a gene: 6. Germline V CDR1 and CDR2: MNHEY, SMNVEV (reference sequence). The CDR3 runs 14 residues.

The gene calls are TRBV15 and TRBJ2-1; 13 positions agree with TRBD2. This CDR3 has 17 amino acids. The germline gives CDR1 LNHNV, CDR2 YYDKDF (reference sequence). V shed 2 bases and J 7 bases; nucleotides not matched to a gene: 8. This chain's CDR3 is CATSRPLGTSGENEQFF. In nucleotides, the CDR3 is TGTGCCACCAGCAGACCACTGGGGACTAGCGGGGAAAATGAGCAGTTCTTC.

This clone was seen a single time. The V call is TRBV11-2, the J call TRBJ2-5, with D perhaps being TRBD1 or TRBD2 (5 bases each). The germline V and J ends were trimmed by 5 bases and 2 bases, with 18 bases remaining between them. Germline CDR1 and CDR2: SGHAT and FQNNGV. This CDR3 has 16 amino acids. CDR3 protein: CASSPRISREQETQYF. CDR3 coding DNA: TGTGCCAGCAGCCCCAGAATTAGCAGGGAGCAAGAGACCCAGTACTTC. The full variable domain, with the rest looked up from reference TRBV11-2 and TRBJ2-5, is EAGVAQSPRYKIIEKRQSVAFWCNPISGHATLYWYQQILGQGPKLLIQFQNNGVVDDSQLPKDRFSAERLKGVDSTLKIQPAKLEDSAVYLCASSPRISREQETQYFGPGTRLLVL.

As regards this clone: A far bigger clonotype differs at one base, so this is likely a read error. The chain combines TRBV5-5 with TRBJ1-1; the match to TRBD1 covers 7 bases. The trim removed 4 bases at V and 0 bases at J, leaving 3 bases unmatched. This CDR3 comprises 14 residues. Germline CDR1 is SGHKS and CDR2 is YYEKEE (reference sequence). The CDR3 nucleotides read TGTGCCAGCAGCCCGGGACAGATGAACACTGAAGCTTTCTTT. As protein: CASSPGQMNTEAFF.

This clone was counted a few times. The chain combines TRBV30 with TRBJ1-2, with TRBD1 as a possible D gene (5 bases). This CDR3 has 10 residues. The V gene lost 8 bases and the J gene lost 9 bases, with 13 bases spanning the gap. CDR1 is GTSNPN and CDR2 is SVGIG in the germline V gene (reference sequence). CDR3 loop: CALRGDSYTF. CDR3 nucleotide sequence: TGTGCCCTCCGGGGGGATAGCTACACCTTC.

This clone was counted a single time. This chain joins TRBV10-2 and TRBJ2-1; 9 bases fit TRBD2. J gave up 5 bases and V 2 bases, and 4 bases lay outside the gene matches. Germline-derived CDR1 and CDR2 are WSHSY and SAAADI. The CDR3 has 15 residues. The CDR3 DNA is TGCGCCAGCAGTGAGCGGGGACTAGCAGACAATGAGCAGTTCTTC. Its protein is CASSERGLADNEQFF.

The chain uses TRBV9 and TRBJ1-2, with no clear D. In germline, CDR1 is SGDLS, CDR2 YYNGEE. Trimming took 0 bases from V and 5 from J, leaving 8 bases between them. This CDR3 is built from 13 residues. CDR3 nucleotides: TGTGCCAGCAGCGTAGGGACTCCATATGGCTACACCTTC. The encoded protein is CASSVGTPYGYTF. Combining the CDR3 with reference TRBV9 and TRBJ1-2 gives the whole variable domain DSGVTQTPKHLITATGQRVTLRCSPRSGDLSVYWYQQSLDQGLQFLIQYYNGEERAKGNILERFSAQQFPDLHSELNLSSLELGDSALYFCASSVGTPYGYTFGSGTRLTVV.